These 29 T cell receptor beta chains originate from one sample sequenced in a study of blood T cell repertoires in COVID-19. This table comes from immunoSEQ multiplex PCR, and its TCRdb copy is limited to in-frame clones, with some not included. The sample holds 120,000 to 150,000 clones, roughly 86% seen once. Input material: peripheral blood. The source of these receptors is a human donor with acute or convalescent COVID-19. The donor label of this sample is uncertain.

The chain joins TRBV18 to TRBJ2-2; D possibly corresponds to TRBD2 (5 bases). This CDR3 contains 15 residues. Trimming stripped 1 base from V and 4 bases from J, with 10 bases between. Germline CDR1 reads KGHSH; CDR2 reads LQKENI. CDR3 sequence (DNA): TGTGCCAGCTCACCACGGAGGTCTGTCACCGGGGAGCTGTTTTTT. Translated, it gives CASSPRRSVTGELFF.

This clone was detected only once. The chain couples TRBV10-2 to TRBJ2-3; D perhaps matches TRBD1 (5 bases). The germline CDR1 and CDR2 sequences are WSHSY and SAAADI. Trimming left V 6 bases short and J 2 bases short, with 15 bases between. This CDR3 is built from 15 residues. CDR3 sequence: CASSRQNPTTDTQYF. The DNA of the CDR3 is TGCGCCAGCAGCCGACAGAATCCCACCACAGATACGCAGTATTTT.

The chain recombines TRBV7-8 with TRBJ1-1; 8 nucleotides align to TRBD1. Germline V gene data show CDR1 as SGHVS and CDR2 as FQNEAQ. CDR3 length equals 12 residues. V dropped 5 bases and J dropped 11; count of bases not matched to a gene: 7. The CDR3 region is CASSLDRGKAFF. The CDR3 DNA reads TGTGCCAGCAGCCTCGACAGGGGCAAGGCTTTCTTT. The variable domain in full, with the rest retrieved from reference TRBV7-8 and TRBJ1-1, is GAGVSQSPRYKVAKRGQDVALRCDPISGHVSLFWYQQALGQGPEFLTYFQNEAQLDKSGLPSDRFFAERPEGSVSTLKIQRTQQEDSAVYLCASSLDRGKAFFGQGTRLTVV.

CDR3 DNA sequence: TGTGCCAGCAAGGTTACAGGGGTTAATTCACCCCTCCACTTT. Its translation is CASKVTGVNSPLHF. The chain joins TRBV2 to TRBJ1-6, with 7 bases lining up with TRBD1. This CDR3 is built from 14 residues. Germline CDR1 reads SNHLY; CDR2 reads FYNNEI. With V trimmed by 7 bases and J by 6 bases, 6 bases remained unmatched.

This chain's CDR3 is CASTGVQETQYF. In DNA, the CDR3 is TGTGCCAGCACCGGGGTCCAAGAGACCCAGTACTTC. The V and J genes are TRBV2 and TRBJ2-5; D is perhaps TRBD2 (5 bases). V shed 7 bases and J shed 1 base, with 7 bases lying between them. From germline, CDR1 is SNHLY and CDR2 FYNNEI. There are 12 residues in the CDR3. Supplemented by reference TRBV2 and TRBJ2-5, the full variable domain reads EPEVTQTPSHQVTQMGQEVILRCVPISNHLYFYWYRQILGQKVEFLVSFYNNEISEKSEIFDDQFSVERPDGSNFTLKIRSTKLEDSAMYFCASTGVQETQYFGPGTRLLVL.

The rearrangement joins TRBV6-5 to TRBJ2-1; D gene unclear. V lost 6 bases, J lost 0 bases, and 12 bases lay in between. Germline CDR1 reads MNHEY; CDR2 reads SVGAGI. There are 15 residues in the CDR3. The CDR3 nucleotides are TGTGCCAGCAGGAGTACAGATACCTCCTACAATGAGCAGTTCTTC. It yields the protein CASRSTDTSYNEQFF.

This clone was counted a few times. The genes are TRBV2 and TRBJ1-1, with TRBD1 matching 7 bases. CDR1 SNHLY and CDR2 FYNNEI come from the germline V gene. The V gene end was trimmed by 6 bases and the J gene end by 8 bases; junction bases not matched to a gene: 9. CDR3 length: 13 amino acids. This CDR3 reads CASRDRPGQEAFF. CDR3 DNA: TGTGCCAGCAGGGACCGACCGGGACAGGAAGCTTTCTTT.

The V and J genes are TRBV7-8 and TRBJ2-5; D not certain. This CDR3 is built from 11 residues. V lost 3 bases, J lost 6 bases, and 5 bases lay in between. Germline CDR1 and CDR2: SGHVS and FQNEAQ. CDR3: CASSFAKTQYF. CDR3 nucleotide sequence: TGTGCCAGCAGCTTTGCGAAGACCCAGTACTTC.

The chain is built from TRBV5-1 and TRBJ1-1; 7 bases match TRBD1. Per the germline V gene, CDR1 is SGHRS and CDR2 is YFSETQ. CDR3 length equals 15 residues. V lost 6 bases to trimming and J lost 3 bases; unmatched junction nucleotides: 11. The CDR3 nucleotides are TGCGCCAGCAAAGGGGGCCAGGGTGGGTACACTGAAGCTTTCTTT. It codes for CASKGGQGGYTEAFF.

The V call is TRBV30, the J call TRBJ1-2; D gene uncertain. V was cut by 0 bases and J by 1 base, with 6 bases left in between. The CDR3 has 13 residues. CDR1 is GTSNPN, CDR2 SVGIG, per germline (reference sequence). The CDR3 region is CAWSVQVNYGYTF. The CDR3 region has the DNA TGTGCCTGGAGTGTACAAGTTAACTATGGCTACACCTTC.

The chain has TRBV6-5 and TRBJ1-5; D ambiguous. This CDR3 region has 14 residues. Per germline, CDR1 MNHEY and CDR2 SVGAGI. V was pared by 6 bases and J by 2 bases, with 11 bases between. The CDR3 DNA sequence: TGTGCCAGCAGGGTCTCAGGTGGCAATCAGCCCCAGCATTTT. It specifies CASRVSGGNQPQHF.

CDR3 region: CASSLALSAGGTGELFF. CDR3 nucleotide sequence: TGTGCCAGCAGCTTAGCACTAAGCGCAGGGGGCACCGGGGAGCTGTTTTTT. The chain has TRBV7-6 and TRBJ2-2; 7 nucleotides line up with TRBD1. This CDR3 region has 17 residues. V shed 0 bases, J shed 4 bases, and the junction held 8 bases outside the gene matches. In germline, CDR1 is SGHVS, CDR2 FNYEAQ.

The chain combines TRBV7-2 with TRBJ2-3; 9 positions agree with TRBD2. The germline V gene encodes CDR1 SGHTA and CDR2 FQGNSA. CDR3 length: 16 amino acids. After removal of 5 bases from V and 3 bases from J, the junction contained 9 bases not matched to a gene. The CDR3 nucleotides read TGTGCCAGCAGCCGTGGGCGGGGGGGCAGGACAGATACGCAGTATTTT. The encoded protein is CASSRGRGGRTDTQYF.

The genes are TRBV5-1 and TRBJ2-3, with TRBD1 identical over 8 bases. J lost 2 bases, V lost 2 bases, and 10 bases had no gene match. The CDR3 sequence is 17 residues long. The germline V gene has CDR1 SGHRS and CDR2 YFSETQ. The DNA for the CDR3 is TGCGCCAGCAGCTTAGGCAGGGGGCCACCTTCCACAGATACGCAGTATTTT. It encodes CASSLGRGPPSTDTQYF.

The CDR3 sequence: CASSLYAGVPYEQYF. The CDR3 bases are TGTGCCAGCAGCTTATACGCCGGGGTCCCCTACGAGCAGTACTTC. The V call is TRBV11-3, the J call TRBJ2-7; a possible D gene is TRBD2 (5 bases). CDR1 SGHNT and CDR2 YENEEA come from the germline V gene. This CDR3 comprises 15 residues. Trimming removed 2 bases from V and 2 bases from J, with 13 bases in between.

This clone was seen only once. The chain links TRBV11-2 to TRBJ1-2; possible D gene TRBD1, 5 bases. Trimming took 4 bases from V and 6 from J, leaving 18 bases between them. CDR3 size: 15 residues. Germline lookup yields CDR1 SGHAT and CDR2 FQNNGV. CDR3 coding DNA: TGTGCCAGCAGCTCTAGGGCTCTAGACAGCGATGGCTACACCTTC. It translates to CASSSRALDSDGYTF.

This chain uses TRBV19 with TRBJ1-1; D unclear. Between the trimmed V and J ends, which lost 1 base and 10 bases, there was a span of 16 bases. This CDR3 has 14 amino acids. Germline values: CDR1 LNHDA, CDR2 SQIVND (reference sequence). The CDR3 bases are TGTGCCAGTAGTATAGGGGGAACGGGGTATGCAGCTTTCTTT. This sequence encodes CASSIGGTGYAAFF.

J is TRBJ1-2 and V is TRBV12-3 or TRBV12-4, with 9 bases identical to TRBD1. Germline trimming cut 7 bases from V and 6 bases from J; bases unmatched to any gene: 6. CDR3 size: 13 residues. This CDR3 reads CASNTRQGDGYTF. In DNA form, the CDR3 reads TGTGCCAGCAATACGAGACAGGGGGATGGCTACACCTTC.

This clone was seen only a few times. V is TRBV14 and J is TRBJ1-6; 7 bases are shared with TRBD1. With 0 bases clipped from V and 6 bases from J, the junction kept 2 bases outside the gene matches. The CDR3 covers 15 residues. Germline CDR1 and CDR2: SGHDN and FVKESK. The chain's CDR3 is CASSQDHRGNSPLHF. Here the CDR3 DNA reads TGTGCCAGCAGCCAAGATCACAGGGGTAATTCACCCCTCCACTTT. The whole variable domain, filled in from reference TRBV14 and TRBJ1-6, reads EAGVTQFPSHSVIEKGQTVTLRCDPISGHDNLYWYRRVMGKEIKFLLHFVKESKQDESGMPNNRFLAERTGGTYSTLKVQPAELEDSGVYFCASSQDHRGNSPLHFGNGTRLTVT.

The chain combines TRBV9 with TRBJ1-1; maybe TRBD1 (6 bases). CDR3 size: 14 residues. Germline CDR1 and CDR2: SGDLS and YYNGEE. V lost 3 bases and J 0 bases, leaving 9 bases between the germline ends. In nucleotides, the CDR3 is TGTGCCAGCAGCGGCGGACAGTTGAACACTGAAGCTTTCTTT. This sequence encodes CASSGGQLNTEAFF.

The chain joins TRBV18 to TRBJ2-7; 7 nucleotides match TRBD2. CDR1 and CDR2 (germline): KGHSH, LQKENI. The CDR3 is 14 amino acids. V was clipped by 3 bases and J by 2 bases; unmatched bases: 4. As DNA, the CDR3 is TGTGCCAGCTCACCCGGGGAGGGCCCCTACGAGCAGTACTTC. This codes for CASSPGEGPYEQYF. Based on the CDR3 plus reference TRBV18 and TRBJ2-7, the full variable domain is NAGVMQNPRHLVRRRGQEARLRCSPMKGHSHVYWYRQLPEEGLKFMVYLQKENIIDESGMPKERFSAEFPKEGPSILRIQQVVRGDSAAYFCASSPGEGPYEQYFGPGTRLTVT.

This chain joins TRBV7-9 and TRBJ2-5, with a possible D match to TRBD2 (5 bases). Looked up from germline, CDR1 is SEHNR and CDR2 is FQNEAQ (reference sequence). This CDR3 region has 14 residues. V lost 6 bases, J lost 2 bases, and 13 bases lay in between. CDR3 sequence (DNA): TGTGCCAGCAGTCCAGCTCGGGGACAAGAGACCCAGTACTTC. It encodes CASSPARGQETQYF.

V usage is TRBV5-1 and J usage is TRBJ1-6; TRBD1 aligns across 8 bases. V was pared by 0 bases and J by 8 bases, with 4 bases of the junction left unmatched. This CDR3 has 15 amino acids. Germline assignment: CDR1 SGHRS and CDR2 YFSETQ. The CDR3 coding sequence is TGCGCCAGCAGCTTGGGGGGACAGGCGGATTCACCCCTCCACTTT. It yields the protein CASSLGGQADSPLHF.

The genes are TRBV27 and TRBJ1-1, with 8 bases matching TRBD1. CDR1 MNHEY and CDR2 SMNVEV come from the germline V gene (reference sequence). CDR3 length equals 15 residues. V lost 8 bases to trimming and J lost 3 bases; unmatched junction nucleotides: 11. CDR3 DNA sequence: TGTGCCAGCCAGATCTCGACAGGGGACGACACTGAAGCTTTCTTT. It is translated as CASQISTGDDTEAFF.

The chain links TRBV5-6 to TRBJ1-4; TRBD1 matches at 11 bases. CDR1 SGHDT and CDR2 YYEEEE come from the germline V gene. Trimming at V came to 1 base and at J to 7 bases, leaving 3 bases not matched to a gene. CDR3 length: 15 amino acids. CDR3 DNA: TGTGCCAGCAGCTTGTTAGGGACAGGGGGTGAAAAACTGTTTTTT. Its translation: CASSLLGTGGEKLFF.

The genes are TRBV19 and TRBJ2-3; possible D gene TRBD1, 6 bases. V was clipped by 4 bases and J by 2 bases, with 7 bases between them. Germline V gives CDR1 LNHDA, CDR2 SQIVND (reference sequence). This CDR3 has 13 residues. The CDR3 region has the DNA TGTGCCAGTAGTAGGACAGTCACAGATACGCAGTATTTT. Encoded protein: CASSRTVTDTQYF.

This clone was counted at least ten times. The gene calls are TRBV6-5 and TRBJ1-4, with 7 bases matching TRBD1. The CDR3 runs 12 residues. Germline CDR1 and CDR2: MNHEY and SVGAGI. The J segment lost 13 bases and the V segment lost 6 bases, leaving 8 bases of the junction unmatched. CDR3 region: CASSAGGQRLFF. In nucleotides, the CDR3 is TGTGCCAGCAGCGCCGGGGGACAGAGACTGTTTTTT.

The V and J genes are TRBV19 and TRBJ2-3, with 11 bases aligning to TRBD2. Germline V gene data show CDR1 as LNHDA and CDR2 as SQIVND (reference sequence). The V gene end was trimmed by 6 bases and the J gene end by 2 bases; junction bases not matched to a gene: 13. CDR3 length equals 18 residues. CDR3 amino acids: CASRRTGGTSGFTDTQYF. As DNA, the CDR3 is TGTGCCAGTAGACGGACAGGAGGGACTAGCGGATTCACAGATACGCAGTATTTT.

The genes are TRBV19 and TRBJ2-2; D is unresolved. Germline V gene sequence: CDR1 LNHDA, CDR2 SQIVND (reference sequence). The CDR3 loop spans 13 amino acids. V lost 1 base to trimming and J lost 6 bases, with 6 bases between them. The CDR3 loop reads CASSIGAPGELFF. CDR3 nucleotide sequence: TGTGCCAGTAGTATAGGGGCCCCCGGGGAGCTGTTTTTT.